This is a list of T cell receptor beta chains from one sample in a study of ipilimumab plus nivolumab after autologous stem cell transplantation. Here immunoSEQ multiplex PCR was the method, and the copy in TCRdb shows in-frame clones only, minus some. The sample records roughly 11,000 clones, around 63% being singletons. The sequences come from PBMCs, collected in a trial of ipilimumab plus nivolumab as post-transplant consolidation. The receptors come from a male donor with diffuse large B-cell lymphoma. Both conserved end residues are trimmed from each CDR3.

>TRBV11-2
ATRAGIGGIQQTQY
>TRBV5-5
ASSQGYEQY
>TRBV5-1
ASSATQGFRVEQY
>TRBV19
ASSMTSSNYGYT
>TRBV11-3
ASSRGQGANTEAF
>TRBV7-2
ASSLPRAGNTIY
>TRBV29-1
SVEDQGGNEQF
>TRBV9
ASSSSDRGEAF
>TRBV13
ASSASANHNEQF
>TRBV5-1
ASSFGNTEAF
>TRBV7-8
ASRPTPRGATTDTQY
>TRBV10-3
AISIKADTQY
>TRBV9
ASSGNTGELF
>TRBV20-1
SASKNTEAF
>TRBV14
ASSPRPNTGELF
>TRBV11-2
ASSQTGGGEKLF
>TRBV16
ASSQGMNSPLH
>TRBV18
ASSLKQNRGSGNTIY
>TRBV27
ASSYKGGTNSPLH
>TRBV4-2
ASSLLKLNTEAF
>TRBV9
ASSVAVLRPTQWTANTEAF
>TRBV7-6
ASSLAHGGKGQTSSGNTIY
>TRBV7-9
ASSFRARRDRYEQF